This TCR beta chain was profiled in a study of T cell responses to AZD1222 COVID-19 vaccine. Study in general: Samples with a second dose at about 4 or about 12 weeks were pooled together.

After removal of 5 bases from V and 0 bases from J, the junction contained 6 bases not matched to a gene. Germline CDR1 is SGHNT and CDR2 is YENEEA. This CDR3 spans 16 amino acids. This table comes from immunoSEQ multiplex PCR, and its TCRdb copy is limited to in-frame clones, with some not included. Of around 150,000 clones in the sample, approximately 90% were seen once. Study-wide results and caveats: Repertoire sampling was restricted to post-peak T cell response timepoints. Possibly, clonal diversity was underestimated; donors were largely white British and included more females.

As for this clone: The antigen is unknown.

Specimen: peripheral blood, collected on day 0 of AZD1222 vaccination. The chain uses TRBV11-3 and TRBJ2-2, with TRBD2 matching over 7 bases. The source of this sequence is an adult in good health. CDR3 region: CASSPGRPANTGELFF. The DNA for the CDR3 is TGTGCCAGCAGCCCCGGGAGGCCTGCGAACACCGGGGAGCTGTTTTTT.